A single sample is the source of the 9 T cell receptor beta chains below, sequenced in a study of cytomegalovirus exposure and HLA in healthy donors. Both 60 Vbeta primers and 13 Jbeta primers went into the PCR. This table comes from immunoSEQ multiplex PCR, and its TCRdb copy is limited to in-frame clones, with some not included. This table has 60,000 to 100,000 clones, about 78% appearing once. Sequences were obtained from PBMCs. These receptors were collected from a male donor in good health and CMV-seropositive.

This sequence joins TRBV19 and TRBJ2-7, with a possible D match to TRBD1 (6 bases). The V gene's germline CDR1 is LNHDA and CDR2 SQIVND (reference sequence). The CDR3 totals 13 residues. V was shortened by 7 bases and J by 6 bases, with 16 bases between the two germline ends. Here the CDR3 reads CASTLTQGSEQYF. CDR3 coding DNA: TGTGCCAGTACCCTAACCCAGGGGTCCGAGCAGTACTTC.

This chain connects TRBV28 to TRBJ2-6; D call uncertain. CDR1 MDHEN and CDR2 SYDVKM come from the germline V gene. Deletions cut 2 bases from V and 0 bases from J, with 14 bases between. This CDR3 contains 18 residues. CDR3 amino acids: CASSLSLQYLSGANVLTF. In DNA, the CDR3 is TGTGCCAGCAGTTTAAGTCTACAGTACCTCTCTGGGGCCAACGTCCTGACTTTC.

The chain employs TRBV7-2 and TRBJ1-2, with TRBD1 as a possible D gene (6 bases). V lost 2 bases and J lost 8, with 9 bases in between. The CDR3 length is 12 residues. Germline CDR1 and CDR2: SGHTA and FQGNSA. CDR3 amino acids: CASSLNRDGYTF. The DNA of the CDR3 is TGTGCCAGCAGCTTAAACAGGGACGGCTACACCTTC.

V usage is TRBV7-9 and J usage is TRBJ2-1, with TRBD1 identical over 7 bases. The CDR3 runs 15 residues. CDR1 and CDR2 (germline): SEHNR, FQNEAQ (reference sequence). J lost 3 bases, V lost 4 bases, and 6 bases had no gene match. The CDR3 DNA follows: TGTGCCAGCAGCTCCCGGGACAGAAACTACAATGAGCAGTTCTTC. Translation: CASSSRDRNYNEQFF.

J is TRBJ2-5 and V is TRBV4-2; 12 bases map to TRBD2. The CDR3 is made up of 17 amino acids. The germline CDR1 and CDR2 sequences are LGHNA and YNFKEQ. V gave up 4 bases and J gave up 5 bases; unmatched junction bases: 11. The CDR3 coding sequence is TGTGCCAGCAGCCGCCGGGCTAGCGGGGGGGCAGGGGAGACCCAGTACTTC. It encodes CASSRRASGGAGETQYF.

The CDR3 protein is CSAPSDTEAFF. CDR3 coding DNA: TGCAGTGCTCCTTCGGACACTGAAGCTTTCTTT. The chain links TRBV20-1 to TRBJ1-1; no clear D. V lost 5 bases and J 3 bases, leaving 7 bases between the germline ends. The length of the CDR3 is 11 residues. Germline V gene data show CDR1 as DFQATT and CDR2 as SNEGSKA (reference sequence).

The chain has TRBV7-9 and TRBJ1-6; 7 bases line up with TRBD1. The ends lost 5 bases at V and 9 bases at J; junction bases unmatched: 10. There are 15 residues in the CDR3. Germline V gene sequence: CDR1 SEHNR, CDR2 FQNEAQ (reference sequence). This CDR3 reads CASSNIGQAISPLHF. The CDR3 nucleotides are TGTGCCAGCAGCAACATCGGACAGGCAATTTCACCCCTCCACTTT.

CDR3 nucleotide sequence: TGTGCCAGCAGCTCGGCGGCGGGAGTCCCCAATGAGCAGTTCTTC. It is translated as CASSSAAGVPNEQFF. The chain combines TRBV5-8 with TRBJ2-1, with 7 bases that match TRBD2. The CDR3 sequence is 15 residues long. V trimming: 3 bases; J trimming: 6 bases; junction bases outside the gene matches: 9. From germline, CDR1 is SGHTS and CDR2 YDEGEE. The full variable domain, rest sourced from reference TRBV5-8 and TRBJ2-1, is EAGVTQSPTHLIKTRGQQATLRCSPISGHTSVYWYQQALGLGLQFLLWYDEGEERNRGNFPPRFSGRQFPNYSSELNVNALELEDSALYLCASSSAAGVPNEQFFGPGTRLTVL.

V usage is TRBV7-3 and J usage is TRBJ2-5; 12 bases line up with TRBD2. Trimming cost V 5 bases and J 7 bases; bases outside gene matches: 8. Germline V gene sequence: CDR1 SGHTA, CDR2 FQGTGA. This CDR3 is 15 amino acids long. CDR3 sequence reads: CASSTSSGGAGTQYF. CDR3 coding DNA: TGTGCCAGCAGCACCTCTAGCGGGGGGGCGGGGACCCAGTACTTC.